The sample holds a few counts of the clone carrying this TCR beta chain. Its matching antigen is unknown. This sample was taken from a study of blood T cells in healthy people across ages. Broader study findings: TCR beta diversity was tightly associated with the proportion of naive T cells. Diversity figures derived from one million T cells were judged to underestimate the true value.

It was with a sample-barcoded 5' primer and a J-beta primer mix that a second PCR of roughly 7 to 12 cycles was run. Unique molecular identifiers of 12 random nucleotides labeled each cDNA. TCRdb passed the 5' RACE reads through MiXCR, listing each CDR3 protein once. This table has hundreds of thousands of distinct CDR3 sequences, 29% appearing once. Germline V gene data show CDR1 as MNHEY and CDR2 as SVGEGT. V dropped 6 bases and J dropped 5 bases, with 12 bases sitting between them. The CDR3 length is 13 residues. This TCR was sampled from a woman older than 75 in good health. The J gene is TRBJ2-3, the V gene TRBV6-2 or TRBV6-3, with D tentatively TRBD2 (5 bases). The sequenced material came from blood. Here the CDR3 DNA reads TGTGCCAGCAGCGGAGCGGCCCGAGATACGCAGTATTTT. Translating gives CASSGAARDTQYF.